Listed below are T cell receptor beta chains from one sample, sequenced in a study of blood T cells in healthy people across ages. Each CDR3 protein is one row after TCRdb ran MiXCR on the 5' RACE reads. The sample includes more than 1.4 million distinct CDR3 sequences, 40% to 50% of them seen just once. The sequenced sample was blood. These receptors were collected from a woman aged 18-30 years in good health. The CDR3 runs from the conserved cysteine through the conserved F or W. D genes are given only for firm matches. Part of the rows lack a size; the others show once, few, many or a class for expanded clones.

clone_size j_call d_call v_call cdr3_aa cdr3_nt
. TRBJ1-2 . TRBV3-1 CASSQDVGQNYGYTF TGTGCCAGCAGCCAAGATGTAGGACAGAACTATGGCTACACCTTC
few TRBJ2-1 TRBD2 TRBV5-1 CASSLAASGRFNEQFF TGCGCCAGCAGCTTGGCCGCTAGCGGGAGGTTCAATGAGCAGTTCTTC
. TRBJ2-3 TRBD2 TRBV5-1 CASSLTLAGATDTQYF TGCGCCAGCAGCTTAACACTAGCGGGAGCGACAGATACGCAGTATTTT
few TRBJ2-3 TRBD2 TRBV3-1 CASSLHASGGGTDTQYF TGTGCCAGCAGCCTACATGCTAGCGGGGGGGGCACAGATACGCAGTATTTT
. TRBJ2-1 . TRBV12-3/TRBV12-4 CASSLMSAADGEQFF TGTGCCAGCAGTTTAATGAGTGCCGCCGACGGTGAGCAGTTCTTC
. TRBJ1-2 . TRBV2 CASSAQGSSYGYTF TGTGCCAGCAGTGCCCAGGGGTCTAGCTATGGCTACACCTTC
. TRBJ1-6 . TRBV4-2 CASSQVSRRSSYNSPLHF TGTGCCAGCAGCCAAGTTTCTCGGAGGAGCTCCTATAATTCACCCCTCCACTTT
. TRBJ2-1 . TRBV30 CAWNVGGDEQFF TGTGCCTGGAATGTAGGCGGTGATGAGCAGTTCTTC
once TRBJ2-3 TRBD2 TRBV2 CASRDDYGGRDTQYF TGTGCCAGCAGGGATGACTACGGCGGGAGGGATACGCAGTATTTT
many TRBJ2-7 TRBD2 TRBV29-1 CSVEDRSGDSYEQYF TGCAGCGTTGAAGATCGGAGCGGGGACTCCTACGAGCAGTACTTC
few TRBJ1-1 . TRBV7-9 CASNFLANTEAFF TGTGCCAGCAACTTCCTGGCCAACACTGAAGCTTTCTTT
few TRBJ2-5 . TRBV29-1 CSHGGQQETQYF TGCAGCCACGGGGGACAGCAAGAGACCCAGTACTTC
few TRBJ2-1 TRBD2 TRBV7-9 CASSFPSGGVDGEQFF TGTGCCAGCAGCTTCCCTAGCGGGGGGGTTGATGGTGAGCAGTTCTTC
few TRBJ1-2 TRBD1 TRBV6-6 CASSYARDRGYGYTF TGTGCCAGCAGTTACGCCCGGGACAGGGGGTATGGCTACACCTTC
. TRBJ2-5 TRBD2 TRBV6-1 CASLKTSGRRNEQYF TGTGCCAGTCTTAAGACTAGCGGGAGGAGAAATGAGCAGTACTTC
. TRBJ2-3 TRBD2 TRBV2 CASSWTSGGAGADTQYF TGTGCCAGCAGTTGGACTAGCGGGGGGGCCGGAGCAGATACGCAGTATTTT
few TRBJ2-7 . TRBV28 CASISMTSSYEQYF TGTGCCAGCATCTCAATGACATCCTCCTACGAGCAGTACTTC
. TRBJ2-1 TRBD2 TRBV6-1 CARSPAGGPWNEQFF TGTGCCCGCAGCCCAGCGGGAGGGCCATGGAATGAGCAGTTCTTC